The clone carrying this T cell receptor (beta chain) was counted a few times. The antigen is unknown. TCRdb redid the calling of the reads with MiXCR, one entry per CDR3 protein. The sample comprises around 360,000 distinct CDR3 sequences, roughly 34% of which are singletons, and about 13% rests with the top ten. The source of the sample is a study of T cell repertoires in cytomegalovirus infection. Germline V gives CDR1 MNHEY, CDR2 SVGAGI. With 8 bases clipped from V and 1 base from J, the junction kept 9 bases outside the gene matches. There are 16 residues in the CDR3. The rearrangement joins TRBV6-5 to TRBJ2-1; 9 bases are shared with TRBD2. Source: cultured PBMCs, taken from culture after CMV antigen stimulation. The source of this sequence is a human donor in good health (CMV status not recorded). Some clones in this sample may be carry-over from other donors' samples. In nucleotides, the CDR3 is TGTGCCAGCCGGGGGAGCGGGAGGCGGTCCTACAATGAGCAGTTCTTC. Its protein product is CASRGSGRRSYNEQFF.